This T cell receptor (beta chain) was sequenced during a study of technical replicates of blood from a handful of donors. The CDR3 totals 13 residues. Germline values: CDR1 ENHRY, CDR2 SYGVKD. With 7 bases removed from V and 2 bases from J, the gap between germline ends came to 11 bases. Clones were read by immunoSEQ multiplex PCR, and TCRdb kept only the in-frame ones, dropping some. Among tens of thousands of clones listed, roughly 89% were seen once. This TCR was sampled from a human donor in good health. Sequencing was performed on T cells isolated from PBMCs. This rearrangement joins TRBV10-3 to TRBJ1-2, with D tentatively TRBD1 (5 bases). CDR3 protein: CAITPGGNYGYTF. The CDR3 nucleotides are TGTGCCATCACCCCGGGGGGGAACTATGGCTACACCTTC.